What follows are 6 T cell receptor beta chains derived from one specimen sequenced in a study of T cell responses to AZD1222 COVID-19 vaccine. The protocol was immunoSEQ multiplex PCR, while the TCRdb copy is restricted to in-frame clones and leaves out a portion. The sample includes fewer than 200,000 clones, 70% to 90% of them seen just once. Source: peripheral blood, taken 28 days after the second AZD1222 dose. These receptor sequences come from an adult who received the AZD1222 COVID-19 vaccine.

CDR3 in amino acids: CASSLRPGDGANVLTF. Here the CDR3 DNA reads TGCGCCAGCAGCTTGAGACCTGGAGATGGGGCCAACGTCCTGACTTTC. The chain joins TRBV5-1 to TRBJ2-6; D not resolved. Looked up from germline, CDR1 is SGHRS and CDR2 is YFSETQ. Deletions cut 1 base from V and 3 bases from J, with 11 bases between. The CDR3 runs to 16 residues.

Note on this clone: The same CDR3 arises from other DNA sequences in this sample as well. The CDR3 nucleotides are TGTGCCAGCAGCTTAGTACCCGCGATGAACACTGAAGCTTTCTTT. This encodes CASSLVPAMNTEAFF. This chain links TRBV7-2 with TRBJ1-1; no clear D gene. The CDR3 covers 15 residues. Deletions cut 1 base from V and 0 bases from J, with 9 bases between. Germline CDR1 SGHTA, CDR2 FQGNSA. The complete variable domain, with remaining parts taken from reference TRBV7-2 and TRBJ1-1, reads GAGVSQSPSNKVTEKGKDVELRCDPISGHTALYWYRQSLGQGLEFLIYFQGNSAPDKSGLPSDRFSAERTGGSVSTLTIQRTQQEDSAVYLCASSLVPAMNTEAFFGQGTRLTVV.

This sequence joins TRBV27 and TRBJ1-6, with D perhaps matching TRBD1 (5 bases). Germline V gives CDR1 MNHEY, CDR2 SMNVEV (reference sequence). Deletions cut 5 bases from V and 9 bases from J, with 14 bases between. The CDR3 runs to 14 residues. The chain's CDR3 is CASSPRGEGSPLHF. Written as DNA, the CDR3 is TGTGCCAGCAGTCCGCGGGGGGAGGGTTCACCCCTCCACTTT.

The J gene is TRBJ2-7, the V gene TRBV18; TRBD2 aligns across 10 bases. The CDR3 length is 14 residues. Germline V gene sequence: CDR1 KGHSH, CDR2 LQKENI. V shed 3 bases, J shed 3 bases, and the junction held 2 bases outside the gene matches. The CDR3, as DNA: TGTGCCAGCTCACCCATAGCGGGGGGCTACGAGCAGTACTTC. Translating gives CASSPIAGGYEQYF. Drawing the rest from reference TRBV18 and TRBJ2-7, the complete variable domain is NAGVMQNPRHLVRRRGQEARLRCSPMKGHSHVYWYRQLPEEGLKFMVYLQKENIIDESGMPKERFSAEFPKEGPSILRIQQVVRGDSAAYFCASSPIAGGYEQYFGPGTRLTVT.

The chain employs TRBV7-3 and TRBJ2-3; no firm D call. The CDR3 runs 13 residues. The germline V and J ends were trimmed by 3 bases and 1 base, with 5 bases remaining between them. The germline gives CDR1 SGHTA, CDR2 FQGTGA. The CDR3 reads CASSFKGTDTQYF. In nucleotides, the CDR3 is TGTGCCAGCAGCTTCAAAGGCACAGATACGCAGTATTTT.

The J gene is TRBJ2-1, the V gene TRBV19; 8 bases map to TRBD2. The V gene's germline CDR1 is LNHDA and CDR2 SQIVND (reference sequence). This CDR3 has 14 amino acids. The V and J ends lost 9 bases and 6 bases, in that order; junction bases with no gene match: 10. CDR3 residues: CASRGRGDFNEQFF. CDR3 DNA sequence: TGTGCCAGCCGGGGGCGGGGGGACTTCAATGAGCAGTTCTTC.